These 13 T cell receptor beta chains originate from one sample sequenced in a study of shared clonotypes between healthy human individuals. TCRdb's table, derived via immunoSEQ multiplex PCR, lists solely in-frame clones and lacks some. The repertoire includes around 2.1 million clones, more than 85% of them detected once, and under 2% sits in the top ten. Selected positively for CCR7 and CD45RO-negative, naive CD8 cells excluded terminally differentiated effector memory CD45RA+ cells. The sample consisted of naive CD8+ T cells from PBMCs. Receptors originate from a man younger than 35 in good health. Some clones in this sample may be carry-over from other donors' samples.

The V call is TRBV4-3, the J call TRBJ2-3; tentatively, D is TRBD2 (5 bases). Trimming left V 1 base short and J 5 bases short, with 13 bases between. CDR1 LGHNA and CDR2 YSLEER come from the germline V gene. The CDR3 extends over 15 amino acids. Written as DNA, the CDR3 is TGCGCCAGCAGCCAAGGGTCGGACTTTGGAGATACGCAGTATTTT. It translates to CASSQGSDFGDTQYF.

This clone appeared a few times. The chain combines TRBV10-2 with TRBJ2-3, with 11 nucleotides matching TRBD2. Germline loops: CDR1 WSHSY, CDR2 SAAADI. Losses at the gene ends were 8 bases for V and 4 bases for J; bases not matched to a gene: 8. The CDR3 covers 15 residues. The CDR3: CASQSGTSGADTQYF. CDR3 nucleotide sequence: TGCGCCAGCCAAAGCGGGACTAGCGGAGCAGATACGCAGTATTTT.

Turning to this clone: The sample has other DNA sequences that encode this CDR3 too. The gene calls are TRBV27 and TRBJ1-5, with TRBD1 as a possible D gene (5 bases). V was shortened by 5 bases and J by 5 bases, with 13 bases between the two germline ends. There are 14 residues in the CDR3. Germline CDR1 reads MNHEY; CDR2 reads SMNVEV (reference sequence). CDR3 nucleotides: TGTGCCAGCAGTCTCCTCGGGGCAGATCAGCCCCAGCATTTT. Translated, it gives CASSLLGADQPQHF.

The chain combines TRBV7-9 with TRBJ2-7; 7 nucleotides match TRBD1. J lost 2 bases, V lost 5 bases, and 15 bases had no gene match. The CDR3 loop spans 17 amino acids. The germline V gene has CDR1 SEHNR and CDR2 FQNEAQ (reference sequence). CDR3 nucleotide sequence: TGTGCCAGCAGCCCGACCGCCGGGACAGCAAATCCCTACGAGCAGTACTTC. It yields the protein CASSPTAGTANPYEQYF. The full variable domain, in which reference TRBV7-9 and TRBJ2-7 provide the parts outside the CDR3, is DTGVSQNPRHKITKRGQNVTFRCDPISEHNRLYWYRQTLGQGPEFLTYFQNEAQLEKSRLLSDRFSAERPKGSFSTLEIQRTEQGDSAMYLCASSPTAGTANPYEQYFGPGTRLTVT.

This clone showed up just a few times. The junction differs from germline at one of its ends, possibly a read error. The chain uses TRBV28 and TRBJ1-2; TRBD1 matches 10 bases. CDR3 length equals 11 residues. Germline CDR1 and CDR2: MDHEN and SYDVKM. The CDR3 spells CFWGQGNGYTF. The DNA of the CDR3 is TGCTTTTGGGGACAGGGGAATGGCTACACCTTC.

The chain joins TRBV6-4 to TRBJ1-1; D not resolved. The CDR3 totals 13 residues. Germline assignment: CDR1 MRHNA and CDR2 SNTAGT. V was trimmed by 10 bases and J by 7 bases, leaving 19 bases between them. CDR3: CAKAKAGYDEAFF. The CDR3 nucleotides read TGTGCCAAAGCGAAGGCGGGATATGATGAAGCTTTCTTT.

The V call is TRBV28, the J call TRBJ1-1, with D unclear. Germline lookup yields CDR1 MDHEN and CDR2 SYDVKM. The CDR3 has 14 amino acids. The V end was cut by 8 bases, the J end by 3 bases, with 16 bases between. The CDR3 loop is CASGVSGRDTEAFF. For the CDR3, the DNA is TGTGCCAGCGGAGTGTCGGGCCGAGACACTGAAGCTTTCTTT.

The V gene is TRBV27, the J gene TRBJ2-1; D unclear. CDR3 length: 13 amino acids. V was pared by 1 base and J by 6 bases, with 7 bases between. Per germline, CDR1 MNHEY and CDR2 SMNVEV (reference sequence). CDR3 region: CASSLLVANEQFF. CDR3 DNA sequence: TGTGCCAGCAGTTTATTGGTAGCCAATGAGCAGTTCTTC.

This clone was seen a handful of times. This CDR3 is CASSHLQGVVYEQYF. CDR3 nucleotide sequence: TGCGCCAGCAGCCACCTTCAGGGGGTGGTCTACGAGCAGTACTTC. The genes are TRBV4-1 and TRBJ2-7; TRBD1 matches at 7 bases. Germline trimming cut 3 bases from V and 3 bases from J; bases unmatched to any gene: 8. Germline V CDR1 and CDR2: MGHRA, YSYEKL. This CDR3 comprises 15 residues.

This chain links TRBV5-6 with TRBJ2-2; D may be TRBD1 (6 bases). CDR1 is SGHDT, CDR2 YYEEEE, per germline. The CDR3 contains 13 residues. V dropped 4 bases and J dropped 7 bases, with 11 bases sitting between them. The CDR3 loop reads CASSLGTLGELFF. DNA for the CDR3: TGTGCCAGCAGCCTCGGGACACTCGGGGAGCTGTTTTTT.

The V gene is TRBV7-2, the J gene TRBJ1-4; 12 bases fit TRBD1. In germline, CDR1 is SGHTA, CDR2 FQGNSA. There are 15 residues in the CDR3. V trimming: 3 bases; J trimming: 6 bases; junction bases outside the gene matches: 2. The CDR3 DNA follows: TGTGCCAGCAGCTTGGGGACAGGGGGCGATGAAAAACTGTTTTTT. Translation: CASSLGTGGDEKLFF.

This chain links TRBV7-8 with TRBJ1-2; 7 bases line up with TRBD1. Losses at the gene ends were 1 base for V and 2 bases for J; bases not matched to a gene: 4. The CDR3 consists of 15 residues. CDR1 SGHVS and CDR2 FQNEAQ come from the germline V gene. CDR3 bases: TGTGCCAGCAGCTTAGAGACAGGGCTGAACTATGGCTACACCTTC. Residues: CASSLETGLNYGYTF.

The CDR3 bases are TGTGCCAGCAGCCGGGACAGGGGTGACGAGCAGTACTTC. It codes for CASSRDRGDEQYF. V and J are TRBV4-2 and TRBJ2-7; 10 bases line up with TRBD1. This CDR3 is built from 13 residues. V lost 4 bases and J lost 5; bases outside the gene matches: 2. Looked up from germline, CDR1 is LGHNA and CDR2 is YNFKEQ.